The clone carrying this T cell receptor (beta chain) occurred many times. This CDR3 is 16 amino acids long. From germline, CDR1 is DFQATT and CDR2 SNEGSKA (reference sequence). V was shortened by 4 bases and J by 7 bases, with 25 bases between the two germline ends. This sample stems from a study of T cells in Graves' hyperthyroidism and ophthalmopathy. The patients, who ranged from 18 to 65 in age, presented with newly diagnosed hyperthyroidism lasting under 2 months. TCR beta CDR3 sequences were amplified from RNA transcripts. HTBI primers were employed in a first-round RT-PCR of the TCR CDR3. In TCRdb, the multiplex PCR reads were re-called with MiXCR into one record per CDR3 protein. The sample includes hundreds of thousands of distinct CDR3 sequences, approximately 19% of them seen just once.

Sequenced: blood. This chain connects TRBV20-1 to TRBJ2-5, with a weak D call TRBD1 (7 bases). The receptor comes from a woman aged 45 to 65 with Graves' hyperthyroidism that later progressed to Graves' ophthalmopathy. The CDR3 nucleotides are TGCAGTGCTATCTTACGCGGGACAGCCTTTTCGGGGACCCAGTACTTC. Its protein product is CSAILRGTAFSGTQYF.